A selection of T cell receptor beta chains follows, all from one sample in a study of blood T cell repertoires in COVID-19. Method: immunoSEQ multiplex PCR; TCRdb's copy keeps in-frame clones and lacks some. There are 50,000 to 65,000 clones in the sample; about four fifths occur only once, and more than 15% lies in the top ten. The sequenced sample was peripheral blood. Receptors were obtained from a man aged 55 to 70 with COVID-19, enrolled during active disease. The CDR3 runs from the conserved cysteine through the conserved F or W. D genes are given only for firm matches. A clone size is listed for some rows: how often the clone was seen (once, few, many), or a class if it is expanded.

j_gene: TRBJ1-5; d_gene: .; v_gene: TRBV4-1; abundance: .; CDR3aa: CASSQDSGGNNQPQHF; CDR3nt: TGCGCCAGCAGCCAAGATAGCGGGGGCAACAATCAGCCCCAGCATTTT
j_gene: TRBJ1-1; d_gene: .; v_gene: TRBV5-6; abundance: .; CDR3aa: CASSVQTGGANTEAFF; CDR3nt: TGTGCCAGCAGCGTACAAACTGGCGGCGCGAACACTGAAGCTTTCTTT
j_gene: TRBJ2-5; d_gene: TRBD2; v_gene: TRBV4-2; abundance: .; CDR3aa: CASSQDLAGVRETQYF; CDR3nt: TGTGCCAGCAGCCAAGATTTAGCGGGAGTTCGAGAGACCCAGTACTTC
j_gene: TRBJ1-2; d_gene: .; v_gene: TRBV6-1; abundance: .; CDR3aa: CASSDSLVPFYGYTF; CDR3nt: TGTGCCAGCAGTGATTCTCTCGTCCCCTTCTATGGCTACACCTTC
j_gene: TRBJ2-3; d_gene: .; v_gene: TRBV10-1; abundance: .; CDR3aa: CASSLGQSSRDTQYF; CDR3nt: TGCGCCAGCAGCCTTGGACAGTCTAGCCGGGATACGCAGTATTTT
j_gene: TRBJ1-1; d_gene: .; v_gene: TRBV28; abundance: .; CDR3aa: CASSQAGLSTEAFF; CDR3nt: TGTGCCAGCAGTCAAGCAGGGTTGTCAACTGAAGCTTTCTTT
j_gene: TRBJ2-7; d_gene: .; v_gene: TRBV7-9; abundance: few; CDR3aa: CASSLTRGRGSSYEQYF; CDR3nt: TGTGCCAGCAGCTTAACAAGGGGCAGGGGAAGCTCCTACGAGCAGTACTTC
j_gene: TRBJ1-2; d_gene: .; v_gene: TRBV9; abundance: .; CDR3aa: CASSVDWQANLYGYTF; CDR3nt: TGTGCCAGCAGCGTAGATTGGCAGGCCAACCTCTATGGCTACACCTTC
j_gene: TRBJ2-1; d_gene: TRBD1; v_gene: TRBV7-7; abundance: .; CDR3aa: CASSTGTVGGYNEQFF; CDR3nt: TGTGCCAGCAGCACCGGGACAGTTGGGGGCTACAATGAGCAGTTCTTC
j_gene: TRBJ2-1; d_gene: TRBD2; v_gene: TRBV5-4; abundance: .; CDR3aa: CASSLDSGGAVEQFF; CDR3nt: TGTGCCAGCAGCTTGGACAGCGGGGGGGCGGTAGAGCAGTTCTTC
j_gene: TRBJ2-5; d_gene: .; v_gene: TRBV24-1; abundance: .; CDR3aa: CATSDWGTRGETQYF; CDR3nt: TGTGCCACCAGTGATTGGGGGACTCGGGGAGAGACCCAGTACTTC
j_gene: TRBJ2-7; d_gene: .; v_gene: TRBV24-1; abundance: .; CDR3aa: CATSGSGNEQYF; CDR3nt: TGTGCCACCAGCGGGAGTGGGAACGAGCAGTACTTC
j_gene: TRBJ2-7; d_gene: .; v_gene: TRBV29-1; abundance: .; CDR3aa: CSAKGGAYEQYF; CDR3nt: TGCAGCGCGAAGGGGGGGGCCTACGAGCAGTACTTC
j_gene: TRBJ1-3; d_gene: .; v_gene: TRBV16; abundance: few; CDR3aa: CASSQFAGANTIYF; CDR3nt: TGTGCCAGCAGCCAATTTGCAGGGGCCAACACCATATATTTT
j_gene: TRBJ1-2; d_gene: .; v_gene: TRBV23-1; abundance: .; CDR3aa: CASSQCRTIHYGYTF; CDR3nt: TGCGCCAGCAGTCAATGTAGGACAATCCACTATGGCTACACCTTC
j_gene: TRBJ1-1; d_gene: .; v_gene: TRBV7-3; abundance: .; CDR3aa: CASDNPNTEAFF; CDR3nt: TGTGCCAGCGACAACCCGAACACTGAAGCTTTCTTT
j_gene: TRBJ1-2; d_gene: TRBD1; v_gene: TRBV28; abundance: .; CDR3aa: CASRTGVNYGYTF; CDR3nt: TGTGCCAGCAGGACAGGGGTAAACTATGGCTACACCTTC
j_gene: TRBJ2-1; d_gene: TRBD2; v_gene: TRBV5-1; abundance: .; CDR3aa: CASSVTSGGINEQFF; CDR3nt: TGCGCCAGCAGCGTGACTAGCGGGGGAATCAATGAGCAGTTCTTC
j_gene: TRBJ2-6; d_gene: .; v_gene: TRBV7-9; abundance: .; CDR3aa: CASSSTHREPSGANVLTF; CDR3nt: TGTGCCAGCAGCTCCACGCACAGGGAACCTAGTGGGGCCAACGTCCTGACTTTC
j_gene: TRBJ2-7; d_gene: .; v_gene: TRBV25-1; abundance: .; CDR3aa: CAGLPGEQYF; CDR3nt: TGTGCCGGTCTTCCGGGGGAGCAGTACTTC
j_gene: TRBJ1-5; d_gene: .; v_gene: TRBV2; abundance: .; CDR3aa: CAGPFGQICQPQHF; CDR3nt: TGTGCCGGCCCCTTTGGACAGATATGTCAGCCCCAGCATTTT
j_gene: TRBJ2-1; d_gene: TRBD2; v_gene: TRBV3-1/TRBV3-2; abundance: .; CDR3aa: CASSQGPSGRANEQFF; CDR3nt: TGTGCCAGCAGCCAAGGTCCTAGCGGGAGGGCGAATGAGCAGTTCTTC
j_gene: TRBJ2-1; d_gene: .; v_gene: TRBV11-2; abundance: once; CDR3aa: CASSLDPGDEQFF; CDR3nt: TGTGCCAGCAGCTTGGACCCGGGGGATGAGCAGTTCTTC
j_gene: TRBJ1-5; d_gene: TRBD1; v_gene: TRBV6-6; abundance: .; CDR3aa: CASSLTGERPQHF; CDR3nt: TGTGCCAGCAGTTTAACAGGGGAAAGGCCCCAGCATTTT
j_gene: TRBJ2-7; d_gene: TRBD1; v_gene: TRBV4-1; abundance: .; CDR3aa: CASSQSPTGDGVRYF; CDR3nt: TGCGCCAGCAGCCAAAGCCCAACAGGGGATGGCGTTAGGTACTTC
j_gene: TRBJ2-7; d_gene: .; v_gene: TRBV6-2/TRBV6-3; abundance: .; CDR3aa: CASSYYREIYEQYF; CDR3nt: TGTGCCAGCAGTTACTATCGGGAGATATACGAGCAGTACTTC
j_gene: TRBJ2-7; d_gene: .; v_gene: TRBV15; abundance: .; CDR3aa: CATSTLYDEQYF; CDR3nt: TGTGCCACCAGCACCCTCTACGACGAGCAGTACTTC
j_gene: TRBJ2-3; d_gene: TRBD2; v_gene: TRBV3-1/TRBV3-2; abundance: .; CDR3aa: CASSHRGLAGGHGTDTQYF; CDR3nt: TGTGCCAGCAGCCACCGTGGTCTAGCGGGAGGGCACGGCACAGATACGCAGTATTTT
j_gene: TRBJ2-7; d_gene: TRBD2; v_gene: TRBV7-2; abundance: many; CDR3aa: CASRPGLAGEYEQYF; CDR3nt: TGTGCCAGCAGACCGGGACTAGCGGGAGAGTACGAGCAGTACTTC
j_gene: TRBJ1-4; d_gene: TRBD1; v_gene: TRBV6-5; abundance: .; CDR3aa: CASSRTGLGEKLFF; CDR3nt: TGTGCCAGCAGTCGGACAGGGTTGGGGGAAAAACTGTTTTTT
j_gene: TRBJ1-2; d_gene: .; v_gene: TRBV19; abundance: .; CDR3aa: CASSAERTNYGYTF; CDR3nt: TGTGCCAGTAGTGCTGAGAGGACTAACTATGGCTACACCTTC
j_gene: TRBJ2-3; d_gene: TRBD2; v_gene: TRBV27; abundance: .; CDR3aa: CASSPALAGLRTDTQYF; CDR3nt: TGTGCCAGCAGTCCCGCCTTAGCGGGTCTTCGCACAGATACGCAGTATTTT